Here is one T cell receptor (beta chain) with its context. This clonotype has at least ten counts. Its binding antigen is unknown. No base-level quality is on record; no much larger clone is a single base apart. The data originate from a study of Graves' ophthalmopathy and Graves' hyperthyroidism (dated by TCRdb to about 2018). Some background on the complete study: Peripheral blood was collected at initial diagnosis, before any treatment. TCR beta repertoire signatures were used to distinguish Graves' ophthalmopathy from Graves' hyperthyroidism and to predict progression to ophthalmopathy. In total, 135 blood samples were TCR-sequenced: 40 to 45 ophthalmopathy, some 75 hyperthyroidism and roughly 17 hyperthyroidism-to-ophthalmopathy patients. To explore V-J signatures that separate ophthalmopathy from hyperthyroidism, a discovery set of more than 95 patients was enrolled, consisting of about 43 with ophthalmopathy and 57 with stable hyperthyroidism. An independent validation cohort comprised under 20 hyperthyroidism patients and 15 to 17 patients who later progressed from hyperthyroidism to ophthalmopathy. T-cell repertoires of thyroid tissue and blood were compared in more than five hyperthyroidism patients. After sampling, hyperthyroidism patients received methimazole starting at 30 mg daily, and ophthalmopathy patients received high-dose intravenous methylprednisolone. The roughly 100 discovery patients were randomly split 7:3 into training and test sets.

The CDR3 runs 12 amino acids, cysteine and phenylalanine included. CDR3 DNA is the only sequence kept; it has 36 bases, read in frame from the first base. CDR1 and CDR2 were assigned from the germline V gene as MNHEY and SVGEGT. V loses 4 bases of germline sequence and J loses 3 bases, and the interval between the two ends is 4 bases. The full study reports these points: Most expanded thyroid clonotypes with frequency above 0.001 were also detected in blood, suggesting blood repertoires may reflect the thyroid immune response. In validation, the model predicted ophthalmopathy progression with about 71% sensitivity and around 72% specificity; roughly 11 predicted patients were CT-confirmed with GO in a median of around 6.5 months. Sample size was not predetermined statistically, and investigators were not blinded to group allocation. In cross-validation, the 13-signature model distinguished ophthalmopathy from stable hyperthyroidism with 85% to 90% sensitivity and about 84% specificity, and in the test set the corresponding values were about 80% and 75%.

Patients with ophthalmopathy had moderately to severely active disease, with a Clinical Activity Score of 3 or more, a NOSPECS grade of 4 or more, and a disease duration of less than 3 months. Anyone with other autoimmune diseases, uncontrolled infections, pregnancy or lactation was excluded from the study. Diagnosis was based on clinical symptoms, serum thyroxine, TRAb, thyroid ultrasound and orbital computed tomography. Ficoll-Paque density gradient centrifugation was used to isolate PBMCs from 9.5 to 10 ml of fresh peripheral blood. Trizol reagent was used to extract the total RNA, and its quality was then checked on an Agilent 2100 Bioanalyzer. For repertoire sequencing, TCR beta CDR3 regions were amplified from RNA transcripts. HTBI primers and the Qiagen OneStep RT-PCR kit were used in a first-round RT-PCR, which was followed by a second-round multiplex PCR, size selection and purification. Libraries were sequenced on an Illumina HiSeq2000 using paired-end 100 bp reads. The paper's processing steps were these. SOAPnuke was used to process the reads, removing any read that contained adapters or uncalled bases, had a mean Phred below 15, or lacked an exact match to the constant primer or identifier. COPE v1.2.5 was used to merge the high-quality paired reads. Unique nucleotide sequences were defined as clonotypes and aligned to IMGT TRB V, D and J references using MiTCR v1.1. The analysis was limited to V-J combinations with a frequency above 0.0001, which together covered 99.2% of repertoires. For each V-J combination, a TCR clonal expansion and chaos score was defined as F50 clonal expansion divided by the chaos observed in the TCRdist matrix. Welch's t-statistics and random forest were used to reduce features to about a dozen V-J combinations, which were fed into a naive Bayes classifier. Thyroid-blood repertoire similarity was quantified with the Morisita-Horn index. TCRdb applied fastp at Q25 and MiXCR to the public reads, then kept only in-frame beta chains. One record per CDR3 amino acid sequence lists the most common genes and DNA. The V and J calls here are based on TCRdb, not the publication. The sample data list 150,000 to 200,000 distinct CDR3 sequences, and 30% to 45% of these were observed just once. Jointly, the top ten make up over 7% of the sample.

The sequencing input was peripheral blood. The clonotype was recovered from a man aged 30-40 years with Graves' ophthalmopathy. Donor details come from another sample of the same person, matched by shared clones. Rearrangement joined TRBV6-2 or TRBV6-3 to TRBJ1-5, with the D gene not clear enough to name. The DNA sequence follows: TGTGCCAGCAGTTCGTACAATCAGCCCCAGCATTTT. The translation is CASSSYNQPQHF.